The 16 T cell receptor beta chains below come from one sample, sequenced in a study of cytomegalovirus exposure and HLA in healthy donors. The protocol was immunoSEQ multiplex PCR, while the TCRdb copy is restricted to in-frame clones and leaves out a portion. The top ten hold 1.5% to 2% of the sample, which has some 150,000 clones, over 90% seen once. What was sequenced was PBMCs. These receptors all come from a man younger than 35 in good health and CMV-seropositive.

This clone has a single count. This CDR3 is CASSPPGGAGANTIYF. CDR3 nucleotide sequence: TGCGCCAGCAGCCCCCCAGGGGGCGCGGGGGCGAACACCATATATTTT. The rearrangement joins TRBV4-1 to TRBJ1-3; 8 positions agree with TRBD1. The CDR3 has 16 amino acids. Germline values: CDR1 MGHRA, CDR2 YSYEKL. The V gene end was trimmed by 4 bases and the J gene end by 7 bases; junction bases not matched to a gene: 12.

V gene TRBV19 combines with J gene TRBJ2-4, with TRBD1 matching 9 bases. Germline V gives CDR1 LNHDA, CDR2 SQIVND (reference sequence). CDR3 size: 15 residues. J lost 1 base, V lost 3 bases, and 1 base had no gene match. The DNA for the CDR3 is TGTGCCAGTAGTATCGGGACAGGGGCCAAAAACATTCAGTACTTC. Its protein is CASSIGTGAKNIQYF.

The chain recombines TRBV11-3 with TRBJ2-7, with D uncertain. Trimming shortened V by 0 bases and J by 2 bases, and 11 bases separated the two germline ends. CDR1 is SGHNT and CDR2 is YENEEA in the germline V gene. This CDR3 spans 15 amino acids. The CDR3 reads CASSLEWRSPYEQYF. For the CDR3, the DNA is TGTGCCAGCAGCTTAGAATGGCGGTCACCCTACGAGCAGTACTTC.

The V and J genes are TRBV29-1 and TRBJ1-2, with TRBD1 as a possible D gene (6 bases). The CDR3 has 13 residues. The germline V gene encodes CDR1 SQVTM and CDR2 ANQGSEA. The V gene lost 6 bases and the J gene lost 4 bases, with 15 bases spanning the gap. CDR3 coding DNA: TGCAGCGTAAGCCGGGACAACCTCTATGGCTACACCTTC. The encoded protein is CSVSRDNLYGYTF. The full variable domain, in which reference TRBV29-1 and TRBJ1-2 provide the parts outside the CDR3, is SAVISQKPSRDICQRGTSLTIQCQVDSQVTMMFWYRQQPGQSLTLIATANQGSEATYESGFVIDKFPISRPNLTFSTLTVSNMSPEDSSIYLCSVSRDNLYGYTFGSGTRLTVV.

This chain uses TRBV2 with TRBJ2-2; TRBD2 aligns across 9 bases. V gave up 7 bases and J gave up 7 bases; unmatched junction bases: 7. The CDR3 has 14 amino acids. Germline values: CDR1 SNHLY, CDR2 FYNNEI. CDR3: CASIGAGGGGELFF. The DNA for the CDR3 is TGTGCCAGCATCGGAGCGGGAGGAGGCGGGGAGCTGTTTTTT.

The chain recombines TRBV19 with TRBJ2-1; 8 bases are shared with TRBD1. Germline values: CDR1 LNHDA, CDR2 SQIVND (reference sequence). This CDR3 comprises 17 residues. The J segment lost 7 bases and the V segment lost 5 bases, leaving 16 bases of the junction unmatched. The CDR3 coding sequence is TGTGCCAGTAGTCTCGGACAGGGCAGAAGGGCCATAAATGAGCAGTTCTTC. This codes for CASSLGQGRRAINEQFF. Together with reference TRBV19 and TRBJ2-1, the CDR3 gives the full variable domain: DGGITQSPKYLFRKEGQNVTLSCEQNLNHDAMYWYRQDPGQGLRLIYYSQIVNDFQKGDIAEGYSVSREKKESFPLTVTSAQKNPTAFYLCASSLGQGRRAINEQFFGPGTRLTVL.

V gene TRBV5-4 combines with J gene TRBJ2-7, with TRBD2 as a possible D gene (5 bases). The CDR3 loop spans 15 amino acids. V lost 4 bases, J lost 6 bases, and 20 bases lay in between. The germline gives CDR1 SGHNT, CDR2 YYREEE (reference sequence). The CDR3 loop reads CASSPGLATGREQYF. CDR3 sequence (DNA): TGTGCCAGCAGCCCCGGACTGGCTACGGGTCGCGAGCAGTACTTC.

The chain combines TRBV28 with TRBJ2-5, with 11 bases lining up with TRBD2. V lost 4 bases to trimming and J lost 2 bases; unmatched junction nucleotides: 6. CDR3 length equals 16 residues. Germline CDR1 is MDHEN and CDR2 is SYDVKM. The CDR3 coding sequence is TGTGCCAGCAGTTCACCCCGACTAGCGGGACAAGAGACCCAGTACTTC. Its translation: CASSSPRLAGQETQYF.

This clone showed up just once. This sequence joins TRBV19 and TRBJ1-1, with a possible D match to TRBD1 (6 bases). CDR1 is LNHDA, CDR2 SQIVND, per germline (reference sequence). The length of the CDR3 is 15 residues. Trimming removed 3 bases from V and 6 bases from J, with 17 bases in between. The chain's CDR3 is CASSILRAGAAEAFF. The DNA of the CDR3 is TGTGCCAGTAGTATCCTCAGGGCGGGGGCCGCTGAAGCTTTCTTT.

The sample holds a few counts of this clone. The chain has TRBV19 and TRBJ2-7; 7 positions agree with TRBD1. Germline values: CDR1 LNHDA, CDR2 SQIVND (reference sequence). The length of the CDR3 is 15 residues. V shed 3 bases and J 6 bases; nucleotides not matched to a gene: 11. CDR3 region: CASSIAPGTVSEQYF. CDR3 nucleotide sequence: TGTGCCAGTAGTATCGCCCCCGGGACAGTAAGCGAGCAGTACTTC.

The CDR3 protein is CASVRRGSEKLFF. The CDR3 DNA reads as TGTGCCAGCGTCCGCAGGGGTAGTGAAAAACTGTTTTTT. J is TRBJ1-4 and V is TRBV11-2; a weak D match, TRBD1 (6 bases). The CDR3 covers 13 residues. Trimming stripped 8 bases from V and 7 bases from J, with 14 bases between. Germline lookup yields CDR1 SGHAT and CDR2 FQNNGV.

The genes are TRBV25-1 and TRBJ1-4, with TRBD1 as a possible D gene (6 bases). CDR3 length: 14 residues. Germline V gene lookup returns CDR1 MGHDK and CDR2 SYGVNS. The V and J ends lost 4 bases and 6 bases respectively, with 12 bases between them. Here the CDR3 DNA reads TGTGCCAGCAGTGGGTCAGGGGCGGATGAAAAACTGTTTTTT. It codes for CASSGSGADEKLFF.

The V call is TRBV6-9, the J call TRBJ1-2; D might be TRBD1 (5 bases). In germline, CDR1 is MNHGY, CDR2 SVAAGI. This CDR3 region has 12 residues. The CDR3 DNA reads TGTCCAAAGAGGTTCCTATCCCATGGGGGGACCTTC. Encoded protein: CPKRFLSHGGTF.

J is TRBJ2-7 and V is TRBV28; 8 bases are a match to TRBD2. The V and J ends lost 3 bases and 2 bases, in that order; junction bases with no gene match: 15. The CDR3 consists of 18 residues. Germline V gives CDR1 MDHEN, CDR2 SYDVKM. The CDR3 bases are TGTGCCAGCAGTTTCGCCGGGAGGTTAGCGGGACTCCCCTACGAGCAGTACTTC. Translation: CASSFAGRLAGLPYEQYF.

The chain joins TRBV5-1 to TRBJ1-1; 8 bases agree with TRBD1. CDR3 size: 13 residues. Germline V gene sequence: CDR1 SGHRS, CDR2 YFSETQ. With 4 bases clipped from V and 10 bases from J, the junction kept 9 bases outside the gene matches. The CDR3 DNA reads TGCGCCAGCAGCCTAGGACAGGGAGGGAGAGCTTTCTTT. It translates to CASSLGQGGRAFF.

CDR3 sequence (DNA): TGCAGCGTTGTTGGGGGCGCGGATGGCTACACCTTC. This encodes CSVVGGADGYTF. The chain is built from TRBV29-1 and TRBJ1-2; TRBD1 is a possible D gene (6 bases). The ends were cut back, 4 bases at V and 6 bases at J, with 12 bases in the middle. Germline lookup yields CDR1 SQVTM and CDR2 ANQGSEA. The CDR3 loop spans 12 amino acids. Full variable domain (outside the CDR3, taken from reference TRBV29-1 and TRBJ1-2): SAVISQKPSRDICQRGTSLTIQCQVDSQVTMMFWYRQQPGQSLTLIATANQGSEATYESGFVIDKFPISRPNLTFSTLTVSNMSPEDSSIYLCSVVGGADGYTFGSGTRLTVV.